One and the same sample provided the 18 T cell receptor beta chains below, sequenced in a study of shared clonotypes between healthy human individuals. Produced via immunoSEQ multiplex PCR; TCRdb's table is partial and in-frame only. Among roughly 2 million clones, 85% to 95% were seen once, and the ten largest hold about 0.13%. Sequenced sample: naive CD4+ T cells sorted from blood. Documented subset: CD45RA+ positively selected. The source of these receptors is a man aged 18 to 35 in good health.

The chain combines TRBV7-9 with TRBJ2-5; the D gene is possibly TRBD2 (6 bases). Per the germline V gene, CDR1 is SEHNR and CDR2 is FQNEAQ (reference sequence). The length of the CDR3 is 13 residues. The V and J ends lost 5 bases and 7 bases respectively, with 14 bases between them. As DNA, the CDR3 is TGTGCCAGCAGCCTGGAGGGGCTAGGGACCCAGTACTTC. Amino acid sequence: CASSLEGLGTQYF.

This chain connects TRBV15 to TRBJ2-7; possibly TRBD2 for D (5 bases). The V end lost 5 bases, the J end lost 3 bases, and 20 bases lay between the germline ends. Per the germline V gene, CDR1 is LNHNV and CDR2 is YYDKDF (reference sequence). The CDR3 has 16 residues. CDR3 amino acids: CATSLGPKLGSYEQYF. For the CDR3, the DNA is TGTGCCACCAGCCTCGGGCCGAAACTAGGGAGCTACGAGCAGTACTTC.

CDR3 coding DNA: TGTGCCAGCAGCTTAGGACAGGTCGGCACCGGGGAGCTGTTTTTT. Amino acids: CASSLGQVGTGELFF. This chain links TRBV11-2 with TRBJ2-2; possible D gene TRBD1, 6 bases. Per germline, CDR1 SGHAT and CDR2 FQNNGV. Deletions cut 1 base from V and 4 bases from J, with 10 bases between. This CDR3 has 15 amino acids.

The V call is TRBV6-6, the J call TRBJ1-1; no firm D call. This CDR3 is 12 amino acids long. Trimming removed 2 bases from V and 8 bases from J, with 9 bases in between. Germline CDR1 reads MNHNY; CDR2 reads SVGAGI (reference sequence). The CDR3 DNA is TGTGCCAGCAGTTACGCGGGCAGAGAAGCTTTCTTT. This sequence encodes CASSYAGREAFF.

The rearrangement uses TRBV5-1 and TRBJ2-3, with 7 bases that match TRBD2. V shed 4 bases, J shed 4 bases, and the junction held 6 bases outside the gene matches. The germline V gene encodes CDR1 SGHRS and CDR2 YFSETQ. This CDR3 is 14 amino acids long. CDR3 in amino acids: CASSPRSGADTQYF. CDR3 bases: TGCGCCAGCAGCCCCAGAAGCGGGGCAGATACGCAGTATTTT. Complete variable domain (other parts from reference TRBV5-1 and TRBJ2-3): KAGVTQTPRYLIKTRGQQVTLSCSPISGHRSVSWYQQTPGQGLQFLFEYFSETQRNKGNFPGRFSGRQFSNSRSEMNVSTLELGDSALYLCASSPRSGADTQYFGPGTRLTVL.

A remark on this clone: Other DNA sequences of this sample code for an identical CDR3. The chain employs TRBV10-3 and TRBJ2-1; D remains unclear. CDR1 is ENHRY, CDR2 SYGVKD, per germline. V was shortened by 4 bases and J by 7 bases, with 5 bases between the two germline ends. The CDR3 length is 11 residues. In nucleotides, the CDR3 is TGTGCCATCAGTGGAGAAAATGAGCAGTTCTTC. It specifies CAISGENEQFF.

This clone was detected only once. The chain has TRBV2 and TRBJ1-2; D not certain. This CDR3 is 14 amino acids long. V dropped 3 bases and J dropped 4 bases, with 12 bases sitting between them. Germline lookup yields CDR1 SNHLY and CDR2 FYNNEI. This CDR3 is CASSDWVGGYGYTF. CDR3 sequence (DNA): TGTGCCAGCAGTGACTGGGTTGGTGGCTATGGCTACACCTTC. The variable domain in full, completed from reference TRBV2 and TRBJ1-2, reads EPEVTQTPSHQVTQMGQEVILRCVPISNHLYFYWYRQILGQKVEFLVSFYNNEISEKSEIFDDQFSVERPDGSNFTLKIRSTKLEDSAMYFCASSDWVGGYGYTFGSGTRLTVV.

The rearrangement links TRBV9 to TRBJ2-1; TRBD2 is a possible D gene (5 bases). The CDR3 covers 14 residues. V was clipped by 3 bases and J by 7 bases, with 14 bases between them. The germline V gene encodes CDR1 SGDLS and CDR2 YYNGEE. The CDR3 DNA sequence: TGTGCCAGCAGCGGCGCCTATTGGGAGAATGAGCAGTTCTTC. Translating it yields CASSGAYWENEQFF. Full variable domain (remainder filled in from reference TRBV9 and TRBJ2-1): DSGVTQTPKHLITATGQRVTLRCSPRSGDLSVYWYQQSLDQGLQFLIQYYNGEERAKGNILERFSAQQFPDLHSELNLSSLELGDSALYFCASSGAYWENEQFFGPGTRLTVL.

This clone has only one observation. The CDR3 sequence: CASSRTGATEAFF. CDR3 nucleotides: TGCGCCAGCAGCAGGACAGGGGCCACTGAAGCTTTCTTT. The chain recombines TRBV5-1 with TRBJ1-1, with 9 bases that match TRBD1. CDR1 is SGHRS, CDR2 YFSETQ, per germline. The J segment lost 4 bases and the V segment lost 4 bases, leaving 2 bases of the junction unmatched. The CDR3 is 13 amino acids.

The genes are TRBV7-9 and TRBJ2-7; unclear D gene. The V gene's germline CDR1 is SEHNR and CDR2 FQNEAQ (reference sequence). The CDR3 sequence is 12 residues long. Trimming left V 7 bases short and J 2 bases short, with 9 bases between. This CDR3 reads CASTSGTYEQYF. DNA of the CDR3: TGTGCCAGCACCTCAGGTACCTACGAGCAGTACTTC.

V gene TRBV4-1 combines with J gene TRBJ2-2; 11 nucleotides agree with TRBD2. Germline V lookup: CDR1 MGHRA, CDR2 YSYEKL. J gave up 4 bases and V 4 bases, and 5 bases lay outside the gene matches. CDR3 length: 16 residues. The CDR3 loop reads CASSPTSGSGTGELFF. In nucleotides, the CDR3 is TGCGCCAGCAGCCCTACTAGCGGGAGTGGCACCGGGGAGCTGTTTTTT.

This clone has more than one count but fewer than ten. V is TRBV10-2 and J is TRBJ1-5, with no clear D. The CDR3 contains 13 residues. Trimming stripped 8 bases from V and 5 bases from J, with 13 bases between. Germline lookup yields CDR1 WSHSY and CDR2 SAAADI. The CDR3 DNA is TGCGCCAGCGCCCCGCGGGGAGATCAGCCCCAGCATTTT. Its translation is CASAPRGDQPQHF.

This rearrangement joins TRBV7-9 to TRBJ1-2; a weak D match, TRBD1 (5 bases). The CDR3 has 13 residues. V was cut by 3 bases and J by 6 bases, with 11 bases left in between. The germline V gene encodes CDR1 SEHNR and CDR2 FQNEAQ (reference sequence). CDR3 residues: CASSFSGIDGYTF. CDR3 in DNA: TGTGCCAGCAGCTTTTCAGGGATCGATGGCTACACCTTC. The full variable domain, its missing parts supplied by reference TRBV7-9 and TRBJ1-2, is DTGVSQNPRHKITKRGQNVTFRCDPISEHNRLYWYRQTLGQGPEFLTYFQNEAQLEKSRLLSDRFSAERPKGSFSTLEIQRTEQGDSAMYLCASSFSGIDGYTFGSGTRLTVV.

This chain connects TRBV5-1 to TRBJ2-1, with 9 bases that match TRBD2. CDR1 SGHRS and CDR2 YFSETQ come from the germline V gene. V lost 3 bases and J lost 5; bases outside the gene matches: 15. The CDR3 has 18 residues. The CDR3 loop is CASSSETSGFGFDNEQFF. DNA for the CDR3: TGCGCCAGCAGCTCAGAGACTAGCGGTTTTGGATTTGACAATGAGCAGTTCTTC. Full variable domain (outside the CDR3, taken from reference TRBV5-1 and TRBJ2-1): KAGVTQTPRYLIKTRGQQVTLSCSPISGHRSVSWYQQTPGQGLQFLFEYFSETQRNKGNFPGRFSGRQFSNSRSEMNVSTLELGDSALYLCASSSETSGFGFDNEQFFGPGTRLTVL.

J is TRBJ1-6 and V is TRBV6-4; no definite D call. The CDR3 runs 14 residues. Looked up from germline, CDR1 is MRHNA and CDR2 is SNTAGT. V dropped 0 bases and J dropped 6 bases, with 6 bases sitting between them. The CDR3 DNA reads as TGTGCCAGCAGTGACTCCAGGAGTAATTCACCCCTCCACTTT. It codes for CASSDSRSNSPLHF.

The CDR3 region is CASRHPGQVKQYF. The CDR3 DNA reads as TGTGCCAGCAGGCATCCGGGACAGGTTAAGCAGTACTTC. The chain joins TRBV6-1 to TRBJ2-7, with 8 bases aligning to TRBD1. Germline CDR1 is MNHNS and CDR2 is SASEGT. Losses at the gene ends were 6 bases for V and 8 bases for J; bases not matched to a gene: 9. The CDR3 runs 13 residues.

In the case of this clone: Other DNA variants within this sample encode the same CDR3. The chain has TRBV5-1 and TRBJ2-5; perhaps TRBD2 as D (5 bases). This CDR3 is built from 14 residues. The germline V gene has CDR1 SGHRS and CDR2 YFSETQ. V shed 0 bases and J shed 2 bases, with 8 bases lying between them. The CDR3 coding sequence is TGCGCCAGCAGCTTGGGAGGGCTGCAAGAGACCCAGTACTTC. It translates to CASSLGGLQETQYF.

The count of this clone is one. This chain connects TRBV5-1 to TRBJ1-5; D might be TRBD1 (5 bases). The CDR3 length is 15 residues. CDR1 is SGHRS and CDR2 is YFSETQ in the germline V gene. The V end lost 1 base, the J end lost 5 bases, and 13 bases lay between the germline ends. This CDR3 reads CASSLSGQGHQPQHF. The CDR3 region has the DNA TGCGCCAGCAGCTTGTCAGGGCAGGGTCATCAGCCCCAGCATTTT.